The sequence of this T cell receptor beta chain was determined in a study of spatial heterogeneity in lung cancer. Study context: Each distinct TCR and UMI combination averaged more than ten appearances in raw reads. Study-level results: Ubiquitous expanded TCR counts tracked ubiquitous nonsynonymous mutations; regional expanded TCR counts tracked regional nonsynonymous mutations. For expanded intratumoral alpha and beta TCRs, counts tracked tumor mutation counts.

TCRdb fed the 5' RACE reads into MiXCR, producing one record per CDR3 protein. Among about 23,000 distinct CDR3 sequences listed, 5% to 7% were seen once. Time point in this sample: sample taken at primary tumor resection. The cohort: over 65 early-stage, untreated non-small cell lung cancer patients. Tumor, nontumor lung or frozen PBMC supplied whole RNA, sequenced without sorting. This clonotype was recorded many times. The antigen is undetermined. V shed 2 bases and J shed 3 bases, with 10 bases lying between them. The germline CDR1 and CDR2 sequences are KGHSH and LQKENI. This CDR3 region has 15 residues.

This clonotype was obtained from a male donor with early-stage non-small cell lung cancer. The V gene is TRBV18, the J gene TRBJ1-4; D gene uncertain. This specimen consisted of lung tumor tissue, obtained at surgery. In DNA form, the CDR3 reads TGTGCCAGCTCACCAACTTGGCCAGCTAATGAAAAACTGTTTTTT. It translates to CASSPTWPANEKLFF. Looking up the rest from reference TRBV18 and TRBJ1-4 gives the full variable domain: NAGVMQNPRHLVRRRGQEARLRCSPMKGHSHVYWYRQLPEEGLKFMVYLQKENIIDESGMPKERFSAEFPKEGPSILRIQQVVRGDSAAYFCASSPTWPANEKLFFGSGTQLSVL.